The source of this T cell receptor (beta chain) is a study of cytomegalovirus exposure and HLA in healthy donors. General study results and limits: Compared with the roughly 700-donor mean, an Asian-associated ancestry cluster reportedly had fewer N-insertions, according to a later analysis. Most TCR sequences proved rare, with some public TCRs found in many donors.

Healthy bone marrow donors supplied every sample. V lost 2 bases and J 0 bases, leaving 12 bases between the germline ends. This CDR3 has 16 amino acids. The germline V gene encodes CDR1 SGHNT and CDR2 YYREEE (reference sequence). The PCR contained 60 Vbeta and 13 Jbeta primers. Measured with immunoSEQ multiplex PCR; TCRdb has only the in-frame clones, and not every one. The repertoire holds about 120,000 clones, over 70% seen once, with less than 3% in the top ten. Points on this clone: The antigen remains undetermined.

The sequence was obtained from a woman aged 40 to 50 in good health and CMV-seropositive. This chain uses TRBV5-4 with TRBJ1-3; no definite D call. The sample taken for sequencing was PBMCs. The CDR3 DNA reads TGTGCCAGCAGCTTTGGAGCCGAGAGCTCTGGAAACACCATATATTTT. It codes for CASSFGAESSGNTIYF.